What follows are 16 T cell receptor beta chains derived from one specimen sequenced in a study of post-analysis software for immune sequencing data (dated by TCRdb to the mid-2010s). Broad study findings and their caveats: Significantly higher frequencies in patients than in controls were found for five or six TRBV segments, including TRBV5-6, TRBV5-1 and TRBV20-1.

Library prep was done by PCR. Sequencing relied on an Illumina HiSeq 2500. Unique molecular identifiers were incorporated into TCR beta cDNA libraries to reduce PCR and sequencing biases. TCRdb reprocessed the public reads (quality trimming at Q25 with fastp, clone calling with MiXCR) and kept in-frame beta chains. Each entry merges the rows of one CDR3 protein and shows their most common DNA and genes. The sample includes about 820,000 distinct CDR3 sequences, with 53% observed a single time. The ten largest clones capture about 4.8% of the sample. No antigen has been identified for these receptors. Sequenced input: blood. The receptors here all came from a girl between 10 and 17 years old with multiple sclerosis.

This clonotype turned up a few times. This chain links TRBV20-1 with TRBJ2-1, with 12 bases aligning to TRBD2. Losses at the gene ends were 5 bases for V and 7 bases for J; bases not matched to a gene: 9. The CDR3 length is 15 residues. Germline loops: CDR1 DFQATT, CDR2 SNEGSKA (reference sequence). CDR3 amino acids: CSASMTSGGLNEQFF. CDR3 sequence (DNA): TGCAGTGCTTCAATGACTAGCGGGGGTCTTAATGAGCAGTTCTTC.

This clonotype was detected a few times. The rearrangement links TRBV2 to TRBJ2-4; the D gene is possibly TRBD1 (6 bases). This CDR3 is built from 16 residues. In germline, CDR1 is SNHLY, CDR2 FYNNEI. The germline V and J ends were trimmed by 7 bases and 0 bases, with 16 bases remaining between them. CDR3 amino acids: CASTLGQTQAKNIQYF. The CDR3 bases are TGTGCCAGCACCTTAGGACAGACTCAAGCCAAAAACATTCAGTACTTC.

This CDR3 reads CSASQDSEQYF. The DNA of the CDR3 is TGCAGTGCCAGCCAGGATTCGGAGCAGTACTTC. The rearrangement links TRBV20-1 to TRBJ2-5; D uncertain. The CDR3 contains 11 residues. The V and J ends lost 6 bases and 11 bases respectively, with 16 bases between them. Germline assignment: CDR1 DFQATT and CDR2 SNEGSKA (reference sequence).

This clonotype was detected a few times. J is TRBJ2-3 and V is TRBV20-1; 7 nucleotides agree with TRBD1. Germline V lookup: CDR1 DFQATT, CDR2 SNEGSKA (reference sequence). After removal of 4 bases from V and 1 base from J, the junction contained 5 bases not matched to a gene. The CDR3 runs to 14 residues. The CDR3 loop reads CSATDRVRTDTQYF. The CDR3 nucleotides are TGCAGTGCTACAGACAGGGTCCGCACAGATACGCAGTATTTT.

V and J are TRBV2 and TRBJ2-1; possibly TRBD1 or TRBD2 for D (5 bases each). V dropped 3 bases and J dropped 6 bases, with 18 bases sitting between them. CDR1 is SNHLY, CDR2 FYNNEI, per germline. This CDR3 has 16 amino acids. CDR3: CASSETWGTISNEQFF. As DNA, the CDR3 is TGTGCCAGCAGTGAGACGTGGGGGACCATATCCAATGAGCAGTTCTTC.

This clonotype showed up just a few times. The CDR3 DNA sequence: TGTGCCAGCGATGGAGAGACCCAGTACTTC. Translation gives CASDGETQYF. The chain has TRBV7-9 and TRBJ2-5; no reliable D call. The CDR3 is made up of 10 amino acids. V was trimmed by 8 bases and J by 4 bases, leaving 5 bases between them. Per germline, CDR1 SEHNR and CDR2 FQNEAQ (reference sequence). The full variable domain, completed using reference TRBV7-9 and TRBJ2-5, is DTGVSQNPRHKITKRGQNVTFRCDPISEHNRLYWYRQTLGQGPEFLTYFQNEAQLEKSRLLSDRFSAERPKGSFSTLEIQRTEQGDSAMYLCASDGETQYFGPGTRLLVL.

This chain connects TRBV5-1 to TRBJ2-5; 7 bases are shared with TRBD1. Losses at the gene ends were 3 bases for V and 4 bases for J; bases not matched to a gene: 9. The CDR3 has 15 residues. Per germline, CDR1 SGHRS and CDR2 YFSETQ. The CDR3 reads CASSWGQMGSETQYF. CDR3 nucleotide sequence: TGCGCCAGCAGCTGGGGACAGATGGGTTCAGAGACCCAGTACTTC. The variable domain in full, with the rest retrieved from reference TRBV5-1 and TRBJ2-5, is KAGVTQTPRYLIKTRGQQVTLSCSPISGHRSVSWYQQTPGQGLQFLFEYFSETQRNKGNFPGRFSGRQFSNSRSEMNVSTLELGDSALYLCASSWGQMGSETQYFGPGTRLLVL.

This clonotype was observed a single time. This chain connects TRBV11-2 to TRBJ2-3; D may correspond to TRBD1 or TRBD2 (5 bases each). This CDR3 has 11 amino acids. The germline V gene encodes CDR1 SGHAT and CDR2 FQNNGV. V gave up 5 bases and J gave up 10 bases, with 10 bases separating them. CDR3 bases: TGTGCCAGCAGCGGGGGAATGGCGCAGTATTTT. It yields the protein CASSGGMAQYF.

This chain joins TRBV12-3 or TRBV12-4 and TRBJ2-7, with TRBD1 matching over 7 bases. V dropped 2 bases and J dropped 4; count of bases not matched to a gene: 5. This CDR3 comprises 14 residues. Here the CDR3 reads CASSLSGQVYEQYF. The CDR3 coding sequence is TGTGCCAGCAGTTTATCAGGACAGGTTTACGAGCAGTACTTC.

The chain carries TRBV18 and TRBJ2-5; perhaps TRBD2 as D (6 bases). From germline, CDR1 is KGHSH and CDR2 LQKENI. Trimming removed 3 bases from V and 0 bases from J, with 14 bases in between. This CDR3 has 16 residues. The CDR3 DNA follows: TGTGCCAGCTCACCCTGGTCACGGAGGGACCAAGAGACCCAGTACTTC. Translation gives CASSPWSRRDQETQYF.

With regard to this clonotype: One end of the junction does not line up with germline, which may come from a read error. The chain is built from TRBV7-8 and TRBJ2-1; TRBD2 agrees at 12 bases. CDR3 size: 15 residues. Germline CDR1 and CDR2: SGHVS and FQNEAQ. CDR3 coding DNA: TGTGCCGGCAGCTCTAGCGGGGGGGCCTACAATGAGCAGTTCTTC. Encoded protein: CAGSSSGGAYNEQFF.

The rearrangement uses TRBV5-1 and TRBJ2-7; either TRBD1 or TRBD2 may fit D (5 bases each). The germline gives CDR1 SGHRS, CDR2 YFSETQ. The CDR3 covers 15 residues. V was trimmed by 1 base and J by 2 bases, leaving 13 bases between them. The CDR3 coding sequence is TGCGCCAGCAGCTTGAGTCACGGGGACCCCTACGAGCAGTACTTC. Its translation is CASSLSHGDPYEQYF.

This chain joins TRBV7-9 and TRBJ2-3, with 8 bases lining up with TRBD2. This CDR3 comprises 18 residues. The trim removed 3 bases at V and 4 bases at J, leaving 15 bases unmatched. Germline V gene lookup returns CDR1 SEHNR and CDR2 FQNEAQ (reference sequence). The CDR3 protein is CASSFSRGERERADTQYF. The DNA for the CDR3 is TGTGCCAGCAGCTTTAGCCGTGGGGAGCGGGAGCGAGCAGATACGCAGTATTTT. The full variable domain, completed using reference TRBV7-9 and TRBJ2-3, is DTGVSQNPRHKITKRGQNVTFRCDPISEHNRLYWYRQTLGQGPEFLTYFQNEAQLEKSRLLSDRFSAERPKGSFSTLEIQRTEQGDSAMYLCASSFSRGERERADTQYFGPGTRLTVL.

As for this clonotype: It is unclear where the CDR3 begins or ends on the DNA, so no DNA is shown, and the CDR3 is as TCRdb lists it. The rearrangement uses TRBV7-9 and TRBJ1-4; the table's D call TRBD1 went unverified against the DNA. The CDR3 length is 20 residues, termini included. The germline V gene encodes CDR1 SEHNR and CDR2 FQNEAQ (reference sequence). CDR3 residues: CASSVGVYEQYFGPGEKLFF.

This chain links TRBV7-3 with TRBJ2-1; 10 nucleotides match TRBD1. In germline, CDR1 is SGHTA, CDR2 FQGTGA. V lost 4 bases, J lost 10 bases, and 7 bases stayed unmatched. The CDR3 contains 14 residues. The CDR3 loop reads CASSSGQGTREQFF. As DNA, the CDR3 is TGTGCCAGCAGCTCGGGACAGGGGACTAGAGAGCAGTTCTTC.

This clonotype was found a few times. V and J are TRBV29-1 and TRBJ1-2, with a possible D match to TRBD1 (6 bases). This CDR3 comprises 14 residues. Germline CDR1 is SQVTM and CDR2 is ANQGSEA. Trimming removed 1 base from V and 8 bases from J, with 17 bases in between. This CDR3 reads CSVEGGTGSTGYTF. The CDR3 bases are TGCAGCGTTGAAGGGGGTACAGGGAGTACCGGCTACACCTTC.